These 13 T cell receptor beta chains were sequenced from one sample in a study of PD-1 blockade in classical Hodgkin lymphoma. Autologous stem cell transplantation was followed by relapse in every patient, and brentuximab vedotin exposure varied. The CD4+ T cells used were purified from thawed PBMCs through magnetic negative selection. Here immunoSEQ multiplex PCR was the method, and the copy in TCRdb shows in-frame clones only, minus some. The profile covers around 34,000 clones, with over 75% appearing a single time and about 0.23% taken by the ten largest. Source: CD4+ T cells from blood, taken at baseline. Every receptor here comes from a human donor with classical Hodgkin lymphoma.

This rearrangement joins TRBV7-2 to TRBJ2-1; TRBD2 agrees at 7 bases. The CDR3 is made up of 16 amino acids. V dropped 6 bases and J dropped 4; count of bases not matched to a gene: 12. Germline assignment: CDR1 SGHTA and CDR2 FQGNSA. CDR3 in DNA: TGTGCCAGCAGGATCGAAACTAGCGCCAGGTACAATGAGCAGTTCTTC. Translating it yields CASRIETSARYNEQFF.

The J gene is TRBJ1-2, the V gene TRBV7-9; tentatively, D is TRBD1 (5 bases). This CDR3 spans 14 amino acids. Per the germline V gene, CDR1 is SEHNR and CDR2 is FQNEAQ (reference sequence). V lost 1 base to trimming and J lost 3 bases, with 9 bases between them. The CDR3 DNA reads TGTGCCAGCAGCTTAGATGCGGGGGACTATGGCTACACCTTC. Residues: CASSLDAGDYGYTF.

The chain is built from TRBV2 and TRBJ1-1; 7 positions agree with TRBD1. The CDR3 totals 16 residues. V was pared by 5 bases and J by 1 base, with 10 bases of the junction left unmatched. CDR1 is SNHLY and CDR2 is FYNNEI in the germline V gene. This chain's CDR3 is CASSRQGITKNTEAFF. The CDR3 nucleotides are TGTGCCAGCAGTAGACAGGGTATAACTAAGAACACTGAAGCTTTCTTT.

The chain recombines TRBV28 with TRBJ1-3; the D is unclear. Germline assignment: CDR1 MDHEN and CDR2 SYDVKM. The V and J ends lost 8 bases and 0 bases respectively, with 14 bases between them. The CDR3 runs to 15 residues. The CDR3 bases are TGTGCCAGCTCATTCCTGTCCAGCTCTGGAAACACCATATATTTT. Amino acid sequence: CASSFLSSSGNTIYF.

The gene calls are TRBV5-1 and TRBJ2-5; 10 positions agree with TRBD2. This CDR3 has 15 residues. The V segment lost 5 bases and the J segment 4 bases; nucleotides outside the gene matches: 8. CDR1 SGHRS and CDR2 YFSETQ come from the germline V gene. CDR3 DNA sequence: TGCGCCAGCAGAGAGGGACTAGCGAATTTAGAGACCCAGTACTTC. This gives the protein CASREGLANLETQYF.

The CDR3 DNA is TGTGCCAGCAGCTACGGGTCTAGCGGCACCGGGGAGCTGTTTTTT. This encodes CASSYGSSGTGELFF. The chain joins TRBV6-5 to TRBJ2-2; 7 bases agree with TRBD2. Looked up from germline, CDR1 is MNHEY and CDR2 is SVGAGI. V lost 6 bases, J lost 4 bases, and 8 bases stayed unmatched. The CDR3 contains 15 residues.

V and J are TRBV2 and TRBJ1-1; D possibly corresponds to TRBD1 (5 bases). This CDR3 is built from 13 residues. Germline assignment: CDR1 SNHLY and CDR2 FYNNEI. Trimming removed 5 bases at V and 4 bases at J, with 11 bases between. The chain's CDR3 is CASSQVGGTEAFF. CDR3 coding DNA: TGTGCCAGCAGTCAAGTCGGGGGCACTGAAGCTTTCTTT.

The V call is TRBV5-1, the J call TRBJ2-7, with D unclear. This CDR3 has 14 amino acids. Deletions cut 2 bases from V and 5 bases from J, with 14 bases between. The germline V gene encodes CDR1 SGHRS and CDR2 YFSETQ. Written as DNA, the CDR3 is TGCGCCAGCAGCTTTGGTGAGTTTTTGAACGAGCAGTACTTC. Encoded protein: CASSFGEFLNEQYF.

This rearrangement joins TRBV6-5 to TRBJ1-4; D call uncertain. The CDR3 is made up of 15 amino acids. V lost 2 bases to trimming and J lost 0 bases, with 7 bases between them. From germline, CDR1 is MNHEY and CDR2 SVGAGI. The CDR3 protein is CASSYLGATNEKLFF. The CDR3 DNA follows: TGTGCCAGCAGTTACCTCGGTGCAACTAATGAAAAACTGTTTTTT.

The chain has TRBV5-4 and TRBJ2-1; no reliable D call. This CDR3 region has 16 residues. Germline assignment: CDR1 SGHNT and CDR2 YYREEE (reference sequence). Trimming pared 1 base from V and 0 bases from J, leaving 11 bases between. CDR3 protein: CASSLYGWSSYNEQFF. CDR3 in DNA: TGTGCCAGCAGCTTGTATGGTTGGAGCTCCTACAATGAGCAGTTCTTC.

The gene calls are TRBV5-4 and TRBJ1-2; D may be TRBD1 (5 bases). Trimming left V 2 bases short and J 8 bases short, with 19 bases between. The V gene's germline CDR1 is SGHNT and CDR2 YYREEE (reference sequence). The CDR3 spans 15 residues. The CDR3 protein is CASSLVRQTRGGYTF. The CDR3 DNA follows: TGTGCCAGCAGCTTAGTACGACAGACGCGTGGGGGCTACACCTTC.

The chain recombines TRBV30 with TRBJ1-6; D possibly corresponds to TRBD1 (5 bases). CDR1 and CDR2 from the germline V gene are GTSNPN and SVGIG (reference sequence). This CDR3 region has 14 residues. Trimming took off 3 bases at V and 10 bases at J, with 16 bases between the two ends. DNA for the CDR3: TGTGCCTGGAGGATGGGGGAGGTAGAGTCACCCCTCCACTTT. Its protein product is CAWRMGEVESPLHF.

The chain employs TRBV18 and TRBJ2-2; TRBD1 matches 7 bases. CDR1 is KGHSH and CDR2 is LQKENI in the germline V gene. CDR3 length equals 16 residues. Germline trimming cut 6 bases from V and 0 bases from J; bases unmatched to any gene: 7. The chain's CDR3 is CASSLRDSPNTGELFF. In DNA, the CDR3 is TGTGCCAGCTCGCTCCGGGACAGCCCGAACACCGGGGAGCTGTTTTTT.